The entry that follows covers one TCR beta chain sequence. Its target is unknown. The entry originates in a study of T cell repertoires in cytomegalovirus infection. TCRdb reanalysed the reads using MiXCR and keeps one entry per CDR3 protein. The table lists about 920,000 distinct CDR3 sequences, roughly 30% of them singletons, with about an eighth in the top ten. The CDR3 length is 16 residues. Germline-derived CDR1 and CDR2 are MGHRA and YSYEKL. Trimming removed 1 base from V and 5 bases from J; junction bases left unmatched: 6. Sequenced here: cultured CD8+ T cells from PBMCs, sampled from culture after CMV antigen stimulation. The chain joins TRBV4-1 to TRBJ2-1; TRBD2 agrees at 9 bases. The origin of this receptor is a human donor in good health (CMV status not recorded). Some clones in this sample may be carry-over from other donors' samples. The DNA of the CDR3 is TGCGCCAGCAGCCAAGTAGGCGGGGGGGCCGACAATGAGCAGTTCTTC. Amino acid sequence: CASSQVGGGADNEQFF.